The source of this TCR beta chain is a study of T cell repertoires in cytomegalovirus infection. The overall study: Use of recently identified HLA-C-restricted and well-studied HLA-B-restricted CMV epitopes was part of the study.

With regard to this clonotype: What it binds is unknown.

The study's findings and limits: Cumulated frequencies of public TCR beta families served to identify carriers of CMV plus the relevant HLA. The ex vivo response was dominated by HLA-C-restricted CMV-specific TCR beta clonotypes.

TCRdb re-derived calls from the reads in MiXCR, one entry per CDR3 protein. The sample has 750,000 to 950,000 distinct CDR3 sequences, 25% to 30% seen once. Deletions cut 7 bases from V and 2 bases from J, with 14 bases between. Germline V lookup: CDR1 MNHNY, CDR2 SVGAGI (reference sequence). This CDR3 has 15 residues. This chain uses TRBV6-6 with TRBJ2-2; maybe TRBD1 (6 bases). This TCR came from a human donor in good health (CMV status not recorded). Some clones in this sample may be carry-over from other donors' samples. This material consisted of cultured CD8+ T cells from PBMCs, taken from culture after CMV antigen stimulation. The CDR3 protein is CASKAPGQNTGELFF. The CDR3 DNA reads TGTGCCAGCAAGGCCCCGGGACAAAACACCGGGGAGCTGTTTTTT.